These 7 T cell receptor beta chains were all obtained from the same sample, sequenced in a study of blood T cells in healthy people across ages. A sample-barcoded 5' primer and a J-beta primer mix were used in a second PCR of roughly 7 to 12 cycles. TCRdb passed the 5' RACE reads through MiXCR, listing each CDR3 protein once. This sample has around 1,000,000 distinct CDR3 sequences, with almost 25% found just once. Separately, the same data were catalogued under a study of T cells of mothers and their children.

The sample consisted of blood. Source of these receptors: a girl aged 2-15 years in good health.

The J gene is TRBJ2-3, the V gene TRBV28; possible D gene TRBD1, 6 bases. Between the trimmed V and J ends, which lost 2 bases and 0 bases, there was a span of 12 bases. This CDR3 has 16 amino acids. Germline values: CDR1 MDHEN, CDR2 SYDVKM. This chain's CDR3 is CASSLIGQPSTDTQYF. CDR3 in DNA: TGTGCCAGCAGTTTAATTGGACAGCCTAGCACAGATACGCAGTATTTT. Filled out from reference TRBV28 and TRBJ2-3, the complete variable domain reads DVKVTQSSRYLVKRTGEKVFLECVQDMDHENMFWYRQDPGLGLRLIYFSYDVKMKEKGDIPEGYSVSREKKERFSLILESASTNQTSMYLCASSLIGQPSTDTQYFGPGTRLTVL.

In this sample, this clonotype turned up a few times. At one boundary the junction diverges from the germline segment, which might be a read error. This chain connects TRBV5-1 to TRBJ2-1; 8 bases are a match to TRBD1. This CDR3 comprises 13 residues. The germline V gene has CDR1 SGHRS and CDR2 YFSETQ. This CDR3 reads CASSSWTGSEQLF. CDR3 DNA sequence: TGCGCCAGCAGCTCTTGGACAGGGAGTGAGCAGCTCTTC.

The chain employs TRBV20-1 and TRBJ2-5; D unclear. Looked up from germline, CDR1 is DFQATT and CDR2 is SNEGSKA (reference sequence). The CDR3 extends over 12 amino acids. The V and J ends lost 0 bases and 8 bases respectively, with 10 bases between them. The CDR3 region has the DNA TGCAGTGCTAGAGAGGGCACACATACCCAGTACTTC. It translates to CSAREGTHTQYF.

The table lists this clonotype with a few counts. The chain uses TRBV4-3 and TRBJ2-5, with 7 positions matching TRBD2. The DNA matches TRBJ2-7 better at its end, which makes the J call doubtful. The germline V gene encodes CDR1 LGHNA and CDR2 YSLEER. The CDR3 is made up of 16 amino acids. CDR3 sequence (DNA): TGCGCCAGCAGCCAAGGGGTACAAGCGGGGAGTTACGAGCAGTACTTC. Amino acid sequence: CASSQGVQAGSYEQYF.

In this sample, this clonotype turned up a few times. One junction end disagrees with the germline gene, perhaps due to a read error. V gene TRBV14 combines with J gene TRBJ2-7; D not certain. Germline V CDR1 and CDR2: SGHDN, FVKESK. The CDR3 extends over 14 amino acids. The CDR3 DNA reads as TGTGCCGGCAGCCAAGATGTACAGTCCTACGAGCAGTACTTC. It is translated as CAGSQDVQSYEQYF.

The rearrangement joins TRBV28 to TRBJ2-2, with D tentatively TRBD1 (5 bases). Looked up from germline, CDR1 is MDHEN and CDR2 is SYDVKM. CDR3 length: 13 amino acids. The V end was cut by 7 bases, the J end by 6 bases, with 12 bases between. DNA for the CDR3: TGTGCCAGCACAATTAGGGGCCCCGGGGAGCTGTTTTTT. Protein: CASTIRGPGELFF.

The V call is TRBV3-1, the J call TRBJ2-7; D not certain. Germline V CDR1 and CDR2: LGHDT, YNNKEL (reference sequence). The CDR3 length is 13 residues. Trimming took off 0 bases at V and 4 bases at J, with 7 bases between the two ends. CDR3 coding DNA: TGTGCCAGCAGCCAAGAGGTATATTACGAGCAGTACTTC. Translating gives CASSQEVYYEQYF.